This T cell receptor beta chain was captured by sequencing in a study of blood T cell repertoires in COVID-19. For the study at large: Samples representing acute and convalescent COVID-19 were sourced from the United States, Italy and Spain. PBMCs, B-cell-depleted T cells, or T cells provided the cDNA or gDNA that made up the material.

Trimming cost V 3 bases and J 5 bases, with 7 bases left between them. There are 13 residues in the CDR3. Germline values: CDR1 LNHDA, CDR2 SQIVND (reference sequence). Per the original data handling: Nucleated cell counts were estimated from reference gene primer amplification. Sequencing was performed with immunoSEQ multiplex PCR; in TCRdb, only in-frame clones are kept and a portion is missing. V, J and clone size were drawn from that table, and D and trimming were deduced from the DNA. The table lists 240,000 or so clones, 70% to 90% of them singletons, with around 0.99% in the top ten. The V and J genes are TRBV19 and TRBJ2-2; D unclear. The clonotype was recovered from a woman in her thirties or forties who had recovered from COVID-19. The sequenced sample consisted of peripheral blood. For the CDR3, the DNA is TGTGCCAGTAGTATCCCCGGTACCGGGGAGCTGTTTTTT. Residues: CASSIPGTGELFF.